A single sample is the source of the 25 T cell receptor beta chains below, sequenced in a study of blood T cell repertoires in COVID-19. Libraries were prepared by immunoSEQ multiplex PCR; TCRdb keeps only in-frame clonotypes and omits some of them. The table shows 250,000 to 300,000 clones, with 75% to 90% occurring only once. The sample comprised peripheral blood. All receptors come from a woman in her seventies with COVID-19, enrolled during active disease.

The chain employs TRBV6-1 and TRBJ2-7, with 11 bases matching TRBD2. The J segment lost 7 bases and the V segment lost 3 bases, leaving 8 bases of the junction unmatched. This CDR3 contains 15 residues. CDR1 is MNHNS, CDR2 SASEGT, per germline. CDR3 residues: CASSEIAGGPGEQYF. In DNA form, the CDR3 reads TGTGCCAGCAGTGAGATAGCGGGAGGGCCGGGTGAGCAGTACTTC.

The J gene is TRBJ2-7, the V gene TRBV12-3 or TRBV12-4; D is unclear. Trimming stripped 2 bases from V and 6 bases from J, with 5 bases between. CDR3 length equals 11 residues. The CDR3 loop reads CASSLRGEQYF. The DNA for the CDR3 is TGTGCCAGCAGTTTAAGAGGCGAGCAGTACTTC.

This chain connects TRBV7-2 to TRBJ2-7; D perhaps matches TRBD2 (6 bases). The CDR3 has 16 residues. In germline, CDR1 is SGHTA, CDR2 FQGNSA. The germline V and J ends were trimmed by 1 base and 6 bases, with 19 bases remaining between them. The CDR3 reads CASSLGADIEEGEQYF. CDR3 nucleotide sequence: TGTGCCAGCAGCTTAGGGGCAGATATAGAGGAGGGCGAGCAGTACTTC. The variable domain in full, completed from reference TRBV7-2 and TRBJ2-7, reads GAGVSQSPSNKVTEKGKDVELRCDPISGHTALYWYRQSLGQGLEFLIYFQGNSAPDKSGLPSDRFSAERTGGSVSTLTIQRTQQEDSAVYLCASSLGADIEEGEQYFGPGTRLTVT.

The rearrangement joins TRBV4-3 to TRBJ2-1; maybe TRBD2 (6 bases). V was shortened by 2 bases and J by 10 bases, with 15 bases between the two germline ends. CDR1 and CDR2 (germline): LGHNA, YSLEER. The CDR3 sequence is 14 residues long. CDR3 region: CASSQSLGTSEQFF. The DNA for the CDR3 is TGCGCCAGCAGCCAATCGCTCGGGACTTCAGAGCAGTTCTTC.

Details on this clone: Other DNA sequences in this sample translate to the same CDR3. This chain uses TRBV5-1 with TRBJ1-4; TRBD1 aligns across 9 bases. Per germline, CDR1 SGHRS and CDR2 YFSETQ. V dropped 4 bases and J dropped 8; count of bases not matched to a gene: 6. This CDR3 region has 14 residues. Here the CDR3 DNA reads TGCGCCAGCAGCCGGGGACAGGGAGACGAAAAACTGTTTTTT. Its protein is CASSRGQGDEKLFF.

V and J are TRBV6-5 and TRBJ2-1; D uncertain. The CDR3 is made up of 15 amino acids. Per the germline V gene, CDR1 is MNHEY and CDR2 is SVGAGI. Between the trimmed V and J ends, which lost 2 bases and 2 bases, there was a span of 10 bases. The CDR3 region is CASSYIQEPYNEQFF. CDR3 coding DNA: TGTGCCAGCAGTTACATTCAGGAACCCTACAATGAGCAGTTCTTC.

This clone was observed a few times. For the CDR3, the DNA is TGTGCCAGCCGACTGTCGGGACAAGTGAACACTGAAGCTTTCTTT. This encodes CASRLSGQVNTEAFF. The rearrangement uses TRBV6-5 and TRBJ1-1, with D maybe TRBD1 (6 bases). CDR3 length: 15 amino acids. Per the germline V gene, CDR1 is MNHEY and CDR2 is SVGAGI. Trimming took off 8 bases at V and 0 bases at J, with 16 bases between the two ends.

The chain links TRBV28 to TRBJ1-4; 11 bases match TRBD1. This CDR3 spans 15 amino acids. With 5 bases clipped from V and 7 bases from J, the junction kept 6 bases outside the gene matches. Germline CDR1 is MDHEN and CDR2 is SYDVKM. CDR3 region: CASSPRTGGGEKLFF. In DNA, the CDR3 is TGTGCCAGCAGTCCAAGGACAGGGGGCGGTGAAAAACTGTTTTTT. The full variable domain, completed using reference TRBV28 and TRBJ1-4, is DVKVTQSSRYLVKRTGEKVFLECVQDMDHENMFWYRQDPGLGLRLIYFSYDVKMKEKGDIPEGYSVSREKKERFSLILESASTNQTSMYLCASSPRTGGGEKLFFGSGTQLSVL.

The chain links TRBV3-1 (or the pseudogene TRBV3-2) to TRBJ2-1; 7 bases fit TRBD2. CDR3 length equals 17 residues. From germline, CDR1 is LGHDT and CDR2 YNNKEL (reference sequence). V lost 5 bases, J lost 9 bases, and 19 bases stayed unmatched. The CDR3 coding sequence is TGTGCCAGCAGCGCAAGCGACCACTACCTCAGGGAGGGTGAGCAGTTCTTC. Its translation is CASSASDHYLREGEQFF.

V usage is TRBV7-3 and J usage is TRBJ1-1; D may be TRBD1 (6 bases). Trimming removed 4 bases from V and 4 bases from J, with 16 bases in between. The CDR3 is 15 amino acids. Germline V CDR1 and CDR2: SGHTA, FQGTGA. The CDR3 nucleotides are TGTGCCAGCAGCTCCCAGCAGGGGCGTAGCACTGAAGCTTTCTTT. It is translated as CASSSQQGRSTEAFF.

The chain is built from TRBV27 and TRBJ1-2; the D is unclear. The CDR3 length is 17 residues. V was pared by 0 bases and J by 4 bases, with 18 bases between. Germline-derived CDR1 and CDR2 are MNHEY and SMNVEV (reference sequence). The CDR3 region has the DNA TGTGCCAGCAGTTTATCGGTCCCATCGGGTACGCTCTATGGCTACACCTTC. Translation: CASSLSVPSGTLYGYTF.

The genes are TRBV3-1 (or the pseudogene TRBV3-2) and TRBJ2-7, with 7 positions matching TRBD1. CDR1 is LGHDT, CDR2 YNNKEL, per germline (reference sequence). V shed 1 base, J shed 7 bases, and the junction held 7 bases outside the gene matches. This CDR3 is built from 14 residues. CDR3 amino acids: CASSQGYRGLEQYF. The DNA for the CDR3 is TGTGCCAGCAGCCAAGGTTACAGGGGTTTGGAGCAGTACTTC.

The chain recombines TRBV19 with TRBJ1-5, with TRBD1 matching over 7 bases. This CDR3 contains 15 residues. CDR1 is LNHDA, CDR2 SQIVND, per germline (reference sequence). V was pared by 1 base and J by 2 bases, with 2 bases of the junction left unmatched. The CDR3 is CASSIGGGGNQPQHF. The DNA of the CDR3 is TGTGCCAGTAGTATAGGAGGGGGCGGCAATCAGCCCCAGCATTTT.

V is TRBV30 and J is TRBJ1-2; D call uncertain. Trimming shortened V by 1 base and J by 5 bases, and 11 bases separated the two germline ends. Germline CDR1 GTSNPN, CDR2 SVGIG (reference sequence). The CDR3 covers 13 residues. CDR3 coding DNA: TGTGCCTGGAGTGCCTCTATCGTATATGGCTACACCTTC. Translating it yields CAWSASIVYGYTF.

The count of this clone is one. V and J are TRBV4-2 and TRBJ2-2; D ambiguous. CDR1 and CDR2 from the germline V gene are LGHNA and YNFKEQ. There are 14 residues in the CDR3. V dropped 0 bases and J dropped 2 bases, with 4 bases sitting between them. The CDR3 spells CASSQDPNTGELFF. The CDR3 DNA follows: TGTGCCAGCAGCCAAGACCCTAACACCGGGGAGCTGTTTTTT.

CDR3 nucleotides: TGTGCCAGTGCCGAGGGGACAGGGTATAATATCGACTATGGCTACACCTTC. Its protein product is CASAEGTGYNIDYGYTF. The chain employs TRBV19 and TRBJ1-2, with 9 nucleotides matching TRBD1. This CDR3 is 17 amino acids long. CDR1 LNHDA and CDR2 SQIVND come from the germline V gene (reference sequence). V dropped 8 bases and J dropped 3; count of bases not matched to a gene: 16.

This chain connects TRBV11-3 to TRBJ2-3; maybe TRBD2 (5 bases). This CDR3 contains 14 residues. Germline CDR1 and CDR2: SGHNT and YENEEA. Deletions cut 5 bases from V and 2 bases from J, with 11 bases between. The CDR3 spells CASSPRDITDTQYF. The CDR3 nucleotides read TGTGCCAGCAGCCCCCGGGATATCACAGATACGCAGTATTTT.

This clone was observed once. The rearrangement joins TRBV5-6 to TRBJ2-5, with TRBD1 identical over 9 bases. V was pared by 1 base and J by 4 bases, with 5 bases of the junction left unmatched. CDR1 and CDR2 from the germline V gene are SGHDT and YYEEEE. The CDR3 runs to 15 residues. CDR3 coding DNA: TGTGCCAGCAGCTTGCCCATGACAGGGGGAGAGACCCAGTACTTC. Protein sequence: CASSLPMTGGETQYF.

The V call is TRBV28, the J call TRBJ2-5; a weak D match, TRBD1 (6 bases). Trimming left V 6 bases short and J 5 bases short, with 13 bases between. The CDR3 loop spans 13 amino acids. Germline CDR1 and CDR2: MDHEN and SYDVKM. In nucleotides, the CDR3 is TGTGCCAGCAGCCCAGGGGATAGCGAGACCCAGTACTTC. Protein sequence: CASSPGDSETQYF.

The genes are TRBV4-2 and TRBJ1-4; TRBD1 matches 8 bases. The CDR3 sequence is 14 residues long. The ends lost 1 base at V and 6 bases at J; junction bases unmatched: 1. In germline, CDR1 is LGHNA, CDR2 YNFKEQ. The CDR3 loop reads CASSQGTGHEKLFF. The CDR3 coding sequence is TGTGCCAGCAGCCAAGGGACAGGGCATGAAAAACTGTTTTTT.

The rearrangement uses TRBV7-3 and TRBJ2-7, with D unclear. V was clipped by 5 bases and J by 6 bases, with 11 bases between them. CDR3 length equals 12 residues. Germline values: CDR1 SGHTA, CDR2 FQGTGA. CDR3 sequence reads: CASSTYDSEQYF. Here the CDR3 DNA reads TGTGCCAGCAGCACCTATGACTCCGAGCAGTACTTC.

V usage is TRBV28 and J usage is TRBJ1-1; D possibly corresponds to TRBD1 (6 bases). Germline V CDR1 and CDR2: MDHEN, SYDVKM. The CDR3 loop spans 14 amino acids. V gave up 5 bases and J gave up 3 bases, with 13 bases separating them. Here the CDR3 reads CASSIGQYYTEAFF. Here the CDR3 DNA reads TGTGCCAGCAGTATCGGACAGTACTACACTGAAGCTTTCTTT.

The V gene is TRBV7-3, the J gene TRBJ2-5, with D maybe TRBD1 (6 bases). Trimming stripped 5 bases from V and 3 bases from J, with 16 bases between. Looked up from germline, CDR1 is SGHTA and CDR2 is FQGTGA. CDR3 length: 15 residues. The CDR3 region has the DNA TGTGCCAGCAGCCCAAGGGACACTGATAAAGAGACCCAGTACTTC. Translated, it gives CASSPRDTDKETQYF.

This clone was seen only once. Written as DNA, the CDR3 is TGTGCCATCAGTGAGTCAGTCGGGACAGATGAGCAGTTCTTC. Its protein is CAISESVGTDEQFF. The chain employs TRBV10-3 and TRBJ2-1; 7 nucleotides match TRBD1. V was clipped by 0 bases and J by 8 bases; unmatched bases: 4. This CDR3 is 14 amino acids long. Germline V gene lookup returns CDR1 ENHRY and CDR2 SYGVKD.

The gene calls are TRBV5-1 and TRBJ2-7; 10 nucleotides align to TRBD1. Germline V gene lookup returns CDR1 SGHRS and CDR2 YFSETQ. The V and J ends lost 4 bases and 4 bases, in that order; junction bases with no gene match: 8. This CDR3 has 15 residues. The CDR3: CASSTGTGAGYEQYF. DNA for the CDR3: TGCGCCAGCAGCACGGGGACAGGGGCAGGTTACGAGCAGTACTTC.